The sequence of this T cell receptor (beta chain) was determined in a study of T-cell reconstitution after alpha-beta-depleted transplantation in children. Germline V gives CDR1 MDHEN, CDR2 SYDVKM. V was shortened by 7 bases and J by 6 bases, with 19 bases between the two germline ends. CDR3 length: 15 amino acids. Preparing the TCRbeta library involved the use of unique molecular identifiers. A single record per CDR3 protein comes from TCRdb applying MiXCR to the PCR reads. The sample records fewer than 750,000 distinct CDR3 sequences, roughly 24% being singletons. Sequenced material: PBMCs, mostly from graft donor cells, taken 360 days after TCRalphabeta/CD19-depleted stem cell transplant. The source of this sequence is a boy in the first two years of life who had a stem cell transplant for acute myeloid leukemia, so the T cells may come from the graft donor. The rearrangement uses TRBV28 and TRBJ2-1; weak D call: TRBD2 (6 bases). CDR3 DNA: TGTGCCAGCACGTTTAGACAAGGGACTGGCAATGAGCAGTTCTTC. Protein sequence: CASTFRQGTGNEQFF.